These 18 T cell receptor beta chains were all obtained from the same sample, sequenced in a study of blood T cell repertoires in COVID-19. Assay: immunoSEQ multiplex PCR; the TCRdb copy retains only in-frame clones and omits some. The sample shows approximately 210,000 clones, around nine tenths of them seen only once. The sample consisted of PBMCs or T cells enriched from blood (not recorded which). Every receptor here comes from a woman aged 45-60 years with acute COVID-19.

This rearrangement joins TRBV6-5 to TRBJ2-7; maybe TRBD2 (6 bases). The V end lost 7 bases, the J end lost 4 bases, and 17 bases lay between the germline ends. The CDR3 runs to 14 residues. Looked up from germline, CDR1 is MNHEY and CDR2 is SVGAGI. In nucleotides, the CDR3 is TGTGCCAGCATTACCGGGACTTCAAATTACGAGCAGTACTTC. It translates to CASITGTSNYEQYF.

The V gene is TRBV6-6, the J gene TRBJ2-7; the match to TRBD2 covers 9 bases. V was pared by 6 bases and J by 2 bases, with 5 bases of the junction left unmatched. This CDR3 comprises 14 residues. CDR1 is MNHNY, CDR2 SVGAGI, per germline (reference sequence). CDR3 residues: CASRTSGGAYEQYF. The CDR3 DNA reads as TGTGCCAGCAGGACTAGCGGAGGGGCCTACGAGCAGTACTTC.

V gene TRBV7-3 combines with J gene TRBJ2-7; D is unresolved. The germline gives CDR1 SGHTA, CDR2 FQGTGA. The V end was cut by 6 bases, the J end by 7 bases, with 19 bases between. The CDR3 is made up of 14 amino acids. The chain's CDR3 is CASSNSRGLREQYF. The CDR3 DNA is TGTGCCAGCAGTAATAGTCGAGGTCTGCGGGAGCAGTACTTC.

The chain has TRBV4-2 and TRBJ2-7, with D maybe TRBD1 (7 bases). This CDR3 has 14 residues. Germline loops: CDR1 LGHNA, CDR2 YNFKEQ. Deletions cut 4 bases from V and 2 bases from J, with 12 bases between. CDR3 DNA sequence: TGTGCCAGCAGCCGCGGGACAGAGACCTACGAGCAGTACTTC. Protein product: CASSRGTETYEQYF.

The gene calls are TRBV5-1 and TRBJ1-4; 8 bases are shared with TRBD1. The germline V gene has CDR1 SGHRS and CDR2 YFSETQ. The length of the CDR3 is 15 residues. The V and J ends lost 6 bases and 2 bases, in that order; junction bases with no gene match: 6. This chain's CDR3 is CASTDRGLTNEKLFF. The CDR3 nucleotides are TGCGCCAGCACTGACAGGGGCCTGACTAATGAAAAACTGTTTTTT.

The chain couples TRBV19 to TRBJ2-7; 10 nucleotides match TRBD1. Trimming cost V 5 bases and J 4 bases; bases outside gene matches: 5. The germline CDR1 and CDR2 sequences are LNHDA and SQIVND (reference sequence). This CDR3 contains 14 residues. CDR3 DNA sequence: TGTGCCAGTAGTCCCCGGACAGGGGGTTACGAGCAGTACTTC. Translating it yields CASSPRTGGYEQYF.

This rearrangement joins TRBV28 to TRBJ1-4; perhaps TRBD1 as D (5 bases). Germline CDR1 reads MDHEN; CDR2 reads SYDVKM. The CDR3 has 14 residues. Trimming stripped 10 bases from V and 0 bases from J, with 12 bases between. Here the CDR3 reads CAIPDSATNEKLFF. CDR3 nucleotides: TGTGCCATCCCCGACAGTGCAACTAATGAAAAACTGTTTTTT. The variable domain in full, completed from reference TRBV28 and TRBJ1-4, reads DVKVTQSSRYLVKRTGEKVFLECVQDMDHENMFWYRQDPGLGLRLIYFSYDVKMKEKGDIPEGYSVSREKKERFSLILESASTNQTSMYLCAIPDSATNEKLFFGSGTQLSVL.

The chain combines TRBV29-1 with TRBJ2-2; 8 bases agree with TRBD1. This CDR3 contains 15 residues. CDR1 and CDR2 (germline): SQVTM, ANQGSEA. Trimming took 3 bases from V and 4 from J; bases not matched to a gene: 7. Here the CDR3 reads CSVDGGTGITGELFF. CDR3 nucleotide sequence: TGCAGCGTTGATGGCGGGACAGGAATCACCGGGGAGCTGTTTTTT.

The rearrangement joins TRBV7-2 to TRBJ2-2; 9 nucleotides agree with TRBD2. The germline V gene has CDR1 SGHTA and CDR2 FQGNSA. The CDR3 loop spans 15 amino acids. V gave up 5 bases and J gave up 6 bases; unmatched junction bases: 7. The CDR3 DNA reads as TGTGCCAGCAGCATTAGCGGGAGAAGGTCCGGGGAGCTGTTTTTT. Its translation is CASSISGRRSGELFF.

V and J are TRBV5-4 and TRBJ2-3, with 7 bases fitting TRBD1. Germline V lookup: CDR1 SGHNT, CDR2 YYREEE (reference sequence). The CDR3 extends over 18 amino acids. Trimming cost V 4 bases and J 0 bases; bases outside gene matches: 14. In nucleotides, the CDR3 is TGTGCCAGCAGCCGAACAGGGGCCCTGGGGGCTAGCACAGATACGCAGTATTTT. Translation: CASSRTGALGASTDTQYF.

The chain uses TRBV14 and TRBJ1-1, with 8 bases lining up with TRBD1. J was trimmed by 0 bases and V by 3 bases; bases with no gene match: 6. The CDR3 is 16 amino acids. CDR1 and CDR2 (germline): SGHDN, FVKESK. The CDR3, as DNA: TGTGCCAGCAGCCATAGGACAGGGACTCTGAACACTGAAGCTTTCTTT. Translating gives CASSHRTGTLNTEAFF.

This chain links TRBV18 with TRBJ2-3, with D maybe TRBD1 (5 bases). Germline CDR1 and CDR2: KGHSH and LQKENI. The CDR3 is 13 amino acids. Trimming pared 8 bases from V and 1 base from J, leaving 10 bases between. The CDR3 reads CASHPRGTDTQYF. CDR3 nucleotide sequence: TGTGCCAGCCACCCCAGGGGCACAGATACGCAGTATTTT.

The CDR3: CASSSRQGAGETQYF. CDR3 in DNA: TGTGCCAGCAGTTCTCGACAGGGTGCTGGAGAGACCCAGTACTTC. The chain links TRBV28 to TRBJ2-5; 7 nucleotides line up with TRBD1. Germline CDR1 reads MDHEN; CDR2 reads SYDVKM. CDR3 length: 15 amino acids. V shed 4 bases, J shed 4 bases, and the junction held 9 bases outside the gene matches.

This rearrangement joins TRBV28 to TRBJ2-2; 11 bases agree with TRBD2. V lost 4 bases to trimming and J lost 7 bases; unmatched junction nucleotides: 11. The CDR3 loop spans 17 amino acids. The germline V gene encodes CDR1 MDHEN and CDR2 SYDVKM. This CDR3 is CASSSRFSGRGIGELFF. The DNA for the CDR3 is TGTGCCAGCAGTTCCCGATTTAGCGGGAGGGGCATCGGGGAGCTGTTTTTT. Full variable domain (outside the CDR3, taken from reference TRBV28 and TRBJ2-2): DVKVTQSSRYLVKRTGEKVFLECVQDMDHENMFWYRQDPGLGLRLIYFSYDVKMKEKGDIPEGYSVSREKKERFSLILESASTNQTSMYLCASSSRFSGRGIGELFFGEGSRLTVL.

The rearrangement links TRBV19 to TRBJ2-5; TRBD1 might be the D (6 bases). This CDR3 comprises 13 residues. Germline CDR1 is LNHDA and CDR2 is SQIVND (reference sequence). Trimming pared 9 bases from V and 4 bases from J, leaving 15 bases between. This CDR3 is CASLSTGSETQYF. CDR3 DNA sequence: TGTGCCAGCCTTTCGACAGGTTCAGAGACCCAGTACTTC.

The rearrangement uses TRBV6-2 or TRBV6-3 and TRBJ2-7; 9 nucleotides align to TRBD2. The CDR3 length is 18 residues. Germline V gene lookup returns CDR1 MNHEY and CDR2 SVGEGT. V lost 0 bases, J lost 2 bases, and 11 bases stayed unmatched. The CDR3, as DNA: TGTGCCAGCAGTTACTCGTCTGTTGCTAGCGGGGAAACCTACGAGCAGTACTTC. It encodes CASSYSSVASGETYEQYF.

The chain uses TRBV6-6 and TRBJ1-1; 9 positions match TRBD1. CDR1 is MNHNY and CDR2 is SVGAGI in the germline V gene (reference sequence). The CDR3 contains 17 residues. V lost 5 bases, J lost 0 bases, and 10 bases stayed unmatched. CDR3 sequence reads: CASSHAGQGGLNTEAFF. CDR3 DNA sequence: TGTGCCAGCAGTCATGCGGGACAGGGTGGGTTGAACACTGAAGCTTTCTTT.

Details on this clone: The sample holds other DNA sequences that translate to the same CDR3. This chain uses TRBV7-9 with TRBJ1-1; TRBD1 might be the D (5 bases). Germline V gives CDR1 SEHNR, CDR2 FQNEAQ (reference sequence). The CDR3 covers 14 residues. With 3 bases removed from V and 0 bases from J, the gap between germline ends came to 8 bases. CDR3 DNA: TGTGCCAGCAGCTTGGGGCGGTTGAACACTGAAGCTTTCTTT. Its protein is CASSLGRLNTEAFF.